The rows below give T cell receptor beta chains drawn from one sample of a study of blood T cell repertoires in COVID-19. The method was immunoSEQ multiplex PCR; TCRdb's version includes in-frame clones alone and lacks a portion of them. The sample includes 110,000 to 150,000 clones, 70% to 85% seen only once; the top ten take roughly 10%. The sample taken for sequencing was peripheral blood. Receptor source: a man aged 55 to 70 with active or convalescent COVID-19. The CDR3 runs from the conserved cysteine through the conserved F or W. The order of the fields is J gene, D gene, V gene, clone size, CDR3 protein, CDR3 DNA. A D gene is named only where the DNA matches it firmly. Clone sizes are given selectively: once, few, many, or a class where the clone is expanded.

>TRBJ1-4|NA|TRBV18|NA
CASSIGTGNEKLFF
TGTGCCAGCTCCATAGGGACTGGAAATGAAAAACTGTTTTTT
>TRBJ2-1|TRBD2|TRBV4-1|NA
CASSRGLAGGDEQFF
TGCGCCAGCAGCCGCGGACTAGCGGGAGGGGATGAGCAGTTCTTC
>TRBJ2-1|TRBD2|TRBV11-2|NA
CASSLTSGSYEQFF
TGTGCCAGCAGCTTGACTAGCGGGAGCTATGAGCAGTTCTTC
>TRBJ1-1|NA|TRBV6-1|NA
CASSEPGRAFTEAFF
TGTGCCAGCAGTGAACCGGGCAGGGCATTCACTGAAGCTTTCTTT
>TRBJ1-2|NA|TRBV30|NA
CAWTPGNYGYTF
TGTGCCTGGACCCCGGGGAACTATGGCTACACCTTC
>TRBJ1-1|TRBD1|TRBV5-1|once
CASSLARQGNTEAFF
TGCGCCAGCAGCTTGGCCCGACAGGGAAACACTGAAGCTTTCTTT
>TRBJ1-6|TRBD1|TRBV7-9|NA
CASSPGQVNSPLHF
TGTGCCAGCAGCCCGGGACAGGTGAATTCACCCCTCCACTTT
>TRBJ2-2|NA|TRBV18|NA
CASSPSLDTANTGELFF
TGTGCCAGCTCACCAAGCTTAGATACAGCGAACACCGGGGAGCTGTTTTTT
>TRBJ1-1|NA|TRBV19|NA
CASKMGLGYTEAFF
TGTGCCAGTAAAATGGGACTGGGGTACACTGAAGCTTTCTTT
>TRBJ1-2|NA|TRBV20-1|NA
CSTSPTGGYTF
TGCAGTACAAGCCCGACAGGCGGCTACACCTTC
>TRBJ2-7|NA|TRBV5-1|NA
CASSRGGGIIYEQYF
TGCGCCAGCAGCCGTGGCGGAGGAATTATCTACGAGCAGTACTTC
>TRBJ1-2|NA|TRBV13|NA
CASSLGGRGQPPHYGYTF
TGTGCCAGCAGCTTAGGGGGGAGGGGTCAACCGCCTCACTATGGCTACACCTTC
>TRBJ2-1|TRBD2|TRBV9|NA
CASSPALTSVHEQFF
TGTGCCAGCAGCCCGGCCCTTACTAGCGTGCATGAGCAGTTCTTC
>TRBJ1-1|TRBD1|TRBV6-5|NA
CASSFTGGVAEAFF
TGTGCCAGCAGTTTTACAGGGGGCGTCGCTGAAGCTTTCTTT
>TRBJ1-5|NA|TRBV2|once
CASRRGQNSNQPQHF
TGTGCCAGCAGACGCGGACAGAATAGCAATCAGCCCCAGCATTTT
>TRBJ2-6|TRBD2|TRBV4-3|NA
CASSQEGLAGGAGANVLTF
TGCGCCAGCAGCCAAGAAGGACTAGCGGGAGGGGCTGGGGCCAACGTCCTGACTTTC
>TRBJ2-1|TRBD2|TRBV7-6|once
CASSLGTSGGYNEQFF
TGTGCCAGCAGCTTAGGGACTAGCGGGGGGTACAATGAGCAGTTCTTC
>TRBJ1-4|NA|TRBV6-5|NA
CASSYLAGPNEKLFF
TGTGCCAGCAGTTACTTGGCGGGGCCTAATGAAAAACTGTTTTTT
>TRBJ2-7|TRBD1|TRBV7-2|NA
CASSSTGSSYEQYF
TGTGCCAGCAGCTCGACAGGGTCGTCCTACGAGCAGTACTTC
>TRBJ2-2|NA|TRBV11-2|NA
CASSLGRTGELFF
TGTGCCAGCAGCTTGGGCCGGACCGGGGAGCTGTTTTTT
>TRBJ2-1|TRBD1|TRBV13|NA
CASSPRDRAYNEQFF
TGTGCCAGCAGCCCCCGGGACAGGGCCTACAATGAGCAGTTCTTC
>TRBJ2-2|NA|TRBV11-3|NA
CASSGREANTGELFF
TGTGCCAGCAGCGGAAGGGAGGCGAACACCGGGGAGCTGTTTTTT
>TRBJ2-1|TRBD1|TRBV18|NA
CASSPGQGPFSSYNEQFF
TGTGCCAGCTCACCGGGACAGGGACCCTTTAGCTCCTACAATGAGCAGTTCTTC
>TRBJ1-3|NA|TRBV4-2|NA
CASSQDRGVLSGNTIYF
TGTGCCAGCAGCCAAGATCGGGGGGTGCTTAGTGGAAACACCATATATTTT
>TRBJ1-2|NA|TRBV27|NA
CASANWQSGPYGYTF
TGTGCCAGCGCCAATTGGCAATCAGGGCCTTATGGCTACACCTTC
>TRBJ1-5|NA|TRBV19|NA
CASSYRDQGPQHF
TGTGCCAGTAGCTACAGGGACCAAGGGCCCCAGCATTTT
>TRBJ1-4|TRBD1|TRBV28|NA
CASSRDRGRELGVTNEKLFF
TGTGCCAGCAGCCGAGACAGGGGGCGCGAACTAGGCGTAACTAATGAAAAACTGTTTTTT
>TRBJ1-5|TRBD1|TRBV2|NA
CASSEETGGNQPQHF
TGTGCCAGCAGTGAGGAAACAGGGGGCAATCAGCCCCAGCATTTT
>TRBJ2-3|NA|TRBV2|NA
CASSDWRGSADTQYF
TGTGCCAGCAGTGACTGGCGGGGATCCGCAGATACGCAGTATTTT
>TRBJ2-6|NA|TRBV3-1/TRBV3-2|NA
CASSQEDLGGSGANVLTF
TGTGCCAGCAGCCAAGAGGATCTCGGGGGCTCTGGGGCCAACGTCCTGACTTTC
>TRBJ1-6|TRBD1|TRBV2|NA
CASSWTGLDLNSPLHF
TGTGCCAGCAGTTGGACAGGGCTAGACCTAAATTCACCCCTCCACTTT
>TRBJ1-2|NA|TRBV19|few
CASSAGQRLHGYTF
TGTGCCAGTAGTGCTGGACAAAGGCTTCATGGCTACACCTTC
>TRBJ2-1|TRBD2|TRBV19|NA
CASRGTSGGSYNEQFF
TGTGCCAGTAGGGGGACTAGCGGGGGCTCCTACAATGAGCAGTTCTTC
>TRBJ2-7|NA|TRBV12-5|NA
CASGLVLPRYEQYF
TGTGCTAGTGGTTTGGTACTCCCCCGATACGAGCAGTACTTC
>TRBJ2-3|NA|TRBV2|NA
CASSEIGGTDTQYF
TGTGCCAGCAGTGAAATTGGGGGGACAGATACGCAGTATTTT
>TRBJ2-7|NA|TRBV29-1|NA
CSVLRNEQYF
TGCAGCGTATTGAGAAACGAGCAGTACTTC
>TRBJ2-1|NA|TRBV15|NA
CATSRDRVDEQFF
TGTGCCACCAGCAGAGATCGGGTGGATGAGCAGTTCTTC
>TRBJ1-2|NA|TRBV21-1|few
CASTNYRDGYTF
TGTGCCAGCACCAATTACAGGGATGGCTACACCTTC
>TRBJ2-4|TRBD1|TRBV4-3|NA
CASSPGADRVINIQYF
TGCGCCAGCAGCCCCGGCGCCGACAGGGTGATTAACATTCAGTACTTC
>TRBJ1-5|NA|TRBV2|NA
CASEGDSNQPQHF
TGTGCCAGCGAGGGGGATAGCAATCAGCCCCAGCATTTT
>TRBJ2-5|NA|TRBV11-2|NA
CASSPQSYQETQYF
TGTGCCAGCAGCCCCCAGTCGTACCAAGAGACCCAGTACTTC
>TRBJ2-1|TRBD1|TRBV5-4|NA
CASSSLPTGTELYNEQFF
TGTGCCAGCAGCTCCTTACCCACTGGGACAGAACTTTACAATGAGCAGTTCTTC
>TRBJ2-4|TRBD2|TRBV11-3|NA
CASSSILTSGMGGAKNIQYF
TGTGCCAGCAGCTCCATATTAACTAGCGGGATGGGCGGGGCCAAAAACATTCAGTACTTC
>TRBJ2-3|NA|TRBV5-4|NA
CASSQKLSGSTDTQYF
TGTGCCAGCAGCCAAAAACTAAGCGGGAGCACAGATACGCAGTATTTT
>TRBJ2-3|NA|TRBV29-1|NA
CSARQGTDTQYF
TGCAGCGCCCGTCAGGGCACAGATACGCAGTATTTT
>TRBJ2-3|TRBD2|TRBV5-1|NA
CASSLIAGPTDTQYF
TGCGCCAGCAGCTTGATAGCGGGGCCAACAGATACGCAGTATTTT
>TRBJ1-2|NA|TRBV7-8|NA
CASSLSTVLNYGYTF
TGTGCCAGCAGCCTTTCGACGGTACTAAACTATGGCTACACCTTC
>TRBJ1-3|TRBD1|TRBV11-3|NA
CASRRTGAGDTIYF
TGTGCCAGCAGAAGGACAGGGGCCGGGGACACCATATATTTT
>TRBJ1-2|TRBD1|TRBV6-2/TRBV6-3|once
CASSYLQGADGYTF
TGTGCCAGCAGTTACTTACAGGGGGCGGATGGCTACACCTTC
>TRBJ2-5|TRBD2|TRBV6-6|NA
CASRGLAGVGETQYF
TGTGCCAGCAGGGGACTAGCGGGAGTAGGGGAGACCCAGTACTTC
>TRBJ2-2|TRBD2|TRBV24-1|NA
CATSDSSGRAAGELFF
TGTGCCACCAGTGATTCTAGCGGGAGGGCCGCCGGGGAGCTGTTTTTT
>TRBJ1-1|NA|TRBV27|NA
CASSLGGVSTEAFF
TGTGCCAGCAGTTTAGGGGGGGTAAGCACTGAAGCTTTCTTT
>TRBJ1-2|NA|TRBV25-1|NA
CASSETGDYGYTF
TGTGCCAGCAGTGAAACAGGAGACTATGGCTACACCTTC